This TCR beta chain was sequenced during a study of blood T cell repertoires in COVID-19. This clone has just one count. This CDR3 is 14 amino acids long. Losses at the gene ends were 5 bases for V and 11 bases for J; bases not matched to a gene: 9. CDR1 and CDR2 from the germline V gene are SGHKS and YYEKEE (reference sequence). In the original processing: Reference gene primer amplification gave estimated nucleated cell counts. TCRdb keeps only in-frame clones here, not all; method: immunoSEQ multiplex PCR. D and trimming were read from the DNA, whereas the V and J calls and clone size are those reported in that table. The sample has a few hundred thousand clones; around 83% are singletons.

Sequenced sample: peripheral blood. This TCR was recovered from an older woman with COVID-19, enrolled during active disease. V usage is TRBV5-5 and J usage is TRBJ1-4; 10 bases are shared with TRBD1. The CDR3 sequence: CASSQGGQGVKLFF. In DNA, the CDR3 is TGTGCCAGCAGTCAAGGTGGACAGGGGGTGAAACTGTTTTTT.